The 15 T cell receptor beta chains given below trace back to one sample, sequenced in a study of blood T cell repertoires in COVID-19. TCRdb's copy holds only in-frame clones and misses some; the assay was immunoSEQ multiplex PCR. The sample comprises approximately 28,000 clones, almost 90% of which are singletons, and more than 1.5% rests with the top ten. Material for sequencing was peripheral blood. The receptors shown here come from a woman aged 55-70 years with active COVID-19.

This clone appeared once. CDR3 in amino acids: CASSLGARAYGYTF. DNA for the CDR3: TGTGCCAGCAGCTTAGGGGCCAGGGCCTATGGCTACACCTTC. The chain combines TRBV7-2 with TRBJ1-2; a possible D gene is TRBD1 (5 bases). The CDR3 consists of 14 residues. The V end lost 1 base, the J end lost 4 bases, and 10 bases lay between the germline ends. Germline V gene lookup returns CDR1 SGHTA and CDR2 FQGNSA.

This clone was found once. V and J are TRBV5-1 and TRBJ2-3; D may be TRBD2 (5 bases). This CDR3 comprises 15 residues. The V end was cut by 0 bases, the J end by 4 bases, with 12 bases between. Germline CDR1 is SGHRS and CDR2 is YFSETQ. CDR3 in amino acids: CASSLDGIGSDTQYF. In nucleotides, the CDR3 is TGCGCCAGCAGCTTGGACGGGATTGGGTCAGATACGCAGTATTTT.

The chain has TRBV7-2 and TRBJ2-7; TRBD2 matches 13 bases. The CDR3 has 16 residues. CDR1 SGHTA and CDR2 FQGNSA come from the germline V gene. Germline trimming cut 1 base from V and 3 bases from J; bases unmatched to any gene: 3. CDR3 loop: CASSLGGTSGNYEQYF. As DNA, the CDR3 is TGTGCCAGCAGCTTAGGGGGGACTAGCGGGAACTACGAGCAGTACTTC.

The chain uses TRBV4-1 and TRBJ2-4; 15 bases align to TRBD2. V was pared by 4 bases and J by 0 bases, with 4 bases of the junction left unmatched. Germline lookup yields CDR1 MGHRA and CDR2 YSYEKL. This CDR3 comprises 18 residues. The CDR3 DNA reads TGCGCCAGCAGCCCCGGACTAGCGGGAGGGCTAGCCAAAAACATTCAGTACTTC. It encodes CASSPGLAGGLAKNIQYF.

This chain joins TRBV7-9 and TRBJ2-1; 12 bases are shared with TRBD2. The germline V gene encodes CDR1 SEHNR and CDR2 FQNEAQ (reference sequence). The CDR3 has 16 amino acids. V was pared by 5 bases and J by 4 bases, with 6 bases of the junction left unmatched. The CDR3 sequence: CASSPSTSGSYNEQFF. In DNA, the CDR3 is TGTGCCAGCAGCCCGTCGACTAGCGGGAGTTACAATGAGCAGTTCTTC.

The genes are TRBV4-1 and TRBJ2-1; TRBD1 aligns across 7 bases. Germline V lookup: CDR1 MGHRA, CDR2 YSYEKL. The CDR3 covers 16 residues. V lost 6 bases, J lost 10 bases, and 18 bases stayed unmatched. The CDR3 protein is CASSEGAGTAKGEQFF. As DNA, the CDR3 is TGCGCCAGCAGTGAAGGTGCTGGGACAGCGAAGGGGGAGCAGTTCTTC.

The chain is built from TRBV5-1 and TRBJ2-3; D is uncertain. The CDR3 contains 11 residues. CDR1 SGHRS and CDR2 YFSETQ come from the germline V gene. Trimming removed 4 bases from V and 5 bases from J, with 5 bases in between. The CDR3 reads CASSLRDTQYF. In DNA, the CDR3 is TGCGCCAGCAGCCTTAGAGATACGCAGTATTTT.

The chain carries TRBV5-1 and TRBJ2-4; 8 positions agree with TRBD1. The CDR3 is made up of 14 amino acids. After removal of 0 bases from V and 5 bases from J, the junction contained 1 base not matched to a gene. Germline loops: CDR1 SGHRS, CDR2 YFSETQ. CDR3 nucleotide sequence: TGCGCCAGCAGCTTGGGGGGACAGGAAAACATTCAGTACTTC. Translating gives CASSLGGQENIQYF.

The V call is TRBV9, the J call TRBJ2-3; D call uncertain. V was shortened by 1 base and J by 8 bases, with 14 bases between the two germline ends. Germline-derived CDR1 and CDR2 are SGDLS and YYNGEE. The CDR3 runs 14 residues. The chain's CDR3 is CASSVTSETFTQYF. In DNA, the CDR3 is TGTGCCAGCAGCGTAACCAGTGAGACTTTTACGCAGTATTTT.

The chain uses TRBV2 and TRBJ1-5; maybe TRBD1 (6 bases). Trimming removed 2 bases at V and 6 bases at J, with 11 bases between. CDR1 is SNHLY, CDR2 FYNNEI, per germline. The CDR3 is 14 residues long. CDR3 nucleotides: TGTGCCAGCAGTGAATACAGGGATGGTCAGCCCCAGCATTTT. Translated: CASSEYRDGQPQHF.

The rearrangement links TRBV28 to TRBJ2-5, with D perhaps matching TRBD2 (6 bases). This CDR3 has 14 residues. Trimming stripped 8 bases from V and 5 bases from J, with 18 bases between. Per the germline V gene, CDR1 is MDHEN and CDR2 is SYDVKM. This CDR3 reads CASVKGLVGETQYF. The CDR3 DNA reads as TGTGCCAGCGTGAAGGGACTTGTCGGGGAGACCCAGTACTTC.

The chain recombines TRBV6-6 with TRBJ1-6; possibly TRBD1 for D (6 bases). The CDR3 sequence is 16 residues long. Germline values: CDR1 MNHNY, CDR2 SVGAGI (reference sequence). Trimming stripped 5 bases from V and 14 bases from J, with 25 bases between. The CDR3 here is CASSNQDSVLSFTLHF. In nucleotides, the CDR3 is TGTGCCAGCAGTAACCAGGACAGTGTGTTATCTTTCACCCTCCACTTT.

This chain uses TRBV6-5 with TRBJ2-7; the match to TRBD2 covers 8 bases. Per the germline V gene, CDR1 is MNHEY and CDR2 is SVGAGI. V shed 6 bases, J shed 2 bases, and the junction held 0 bases outside the gene matches. The CDR3 extends over 12 amino acids. CDR3 in amino acids: CASRGLAYEQYF. CDR3 DNA: TGTGCCAGCAGGGGACTAGCCTACGAGCAGTACTTC.

The rearrangement uses TRBV7-9 and TRBJ2-2; maybe TRBD2 (6 bases). V was clipped by 5 bases and J by 4 bases, with 14 bases between them. This CDR3 is 15 amino acids long. The germline V gene has CDR1 SEHNR and CDR2 FQNEAQ (reference sequence). This CDR3 reads CASSPPGLGTGELFF. The CDR3 DNA is TGTGCCAGCAGCCCACCGGGACTCGGCACCGGGGAGCTGTTTTTT.

CDR3 nucleotides: TGCGCCAGCAGCTTGGGCGGCGGGGGGGGCAATGAGCAGTTCTTC. As protein: CASSLGGGGGNEQFF. The chain uses TRBV5-1 and TRBJ2-1, with 9 bases identical to TRBD2. The J segment lost 6 bases and the V segment lost 0 bases, leaving 4 bases of the junction unmatched. The CDR3 consists of 15 residues. Germline CDR1 reads SGHRS; CDR2 reads YFSETQ. The full variable domain, its missing parts supplied by reference TRBV5-1 and TRBJ2-1, is KAGVTQTPRYLIKTRGQQVTLSCSPISGHRSVSWYQQTPGQGLQFLFEYFSETQRNKGNFPGRFSGRQFSNSRSEMNVSTLELGDSALYLCASSLGGGGGNEQFFGPGTRLTVL.